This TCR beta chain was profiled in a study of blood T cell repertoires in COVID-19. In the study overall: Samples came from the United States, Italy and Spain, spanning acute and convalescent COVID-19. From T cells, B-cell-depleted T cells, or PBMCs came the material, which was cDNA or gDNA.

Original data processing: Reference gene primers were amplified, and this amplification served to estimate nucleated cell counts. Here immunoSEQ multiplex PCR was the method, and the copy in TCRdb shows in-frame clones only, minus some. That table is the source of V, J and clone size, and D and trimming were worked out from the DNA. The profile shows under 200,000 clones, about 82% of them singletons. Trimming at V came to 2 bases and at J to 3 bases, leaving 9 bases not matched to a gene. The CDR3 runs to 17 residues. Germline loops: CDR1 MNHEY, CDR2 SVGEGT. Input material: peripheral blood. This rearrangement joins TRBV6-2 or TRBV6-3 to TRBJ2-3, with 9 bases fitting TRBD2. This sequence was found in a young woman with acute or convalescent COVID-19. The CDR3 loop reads CASSYPTSGAVTDTQYF. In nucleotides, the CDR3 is TGTGCCAGCAGTTACCCGACTAGCGGAGCGGTAACAGATACGCAGTATTTT.